This T cell receptor (beta chain) was documented in a study of T-cell memory formation after mild COVID-19. General study points: From day 15 to 85, contracting clones were balanced between CD4 and CD8, whereas later expanders leaned toward CD4+. The finding that pre-infection memory included some responding clones suggested that cross-reactive memory joined.

CDR3 size: 16 residues. V was clipped by 0 bases and J by 8 bases, with 18 bases between them. From germline, CDR1 is SGHRS and CDR2 YFSETQ. This clonotype turned up a few times. Its antigen is still unknown. TCRdb itself ran the 5' RACE reads through MiXCR, one entry per CDR3 protein. The table includes 300,000 to 400,000 distinct CDR3 sequences, about 21% detected once. The specimen was PBMCs or a T cell subset sorted from them (not recorded which). The genes are TRBV5-1 and TRBJ2-1; D is ambiguous. The TCR originated in an adult woman who had mild COVID-19 (a few samples of this study predate the infection). Cell type and time point are not known. The CDR3 spells CASSLVSPLGFDEQFF. The CDR3 coding sequence is TGCGCCAGCAGCTTGGTGAGCCCACTTGGGTTCGATGAGCAGTTCTTC.